Listed here are 12 T cell receptor beta chains from one sample, sequenced in a study of T cell repertoires in MIS-A myocarditis. Sequenced by immunoSEQ multiplex PCR; TCRdb stores in-frame clones only, minus some. The sample carries some 12,000 clones, 83% recorded once. The sequenced sample consisted of right ventricle heart tissue obtained at autopsy. The receptors originated from a man aged 18-30 years with fulminant myocarditis from multisystem inflammatory syndrome in adults (MIS-A) after COVID-19.

This clone occurred once. Here the CDR3 reads CASTLARGLHTEAFF. The CDR3 DNA reads as TGTGCCAGCACCCTAGCCAGGGGCCTTCACACTGAAGCTTTCTTT. The chain recombines TRBV27 with TRBJ1-1, with D possibly matching TRBD1 (6 bases). CDR3 length equals 15 residues. V was shortened by 7 bases and J by 3 bases, with 18 bases between the two germline ends. Germline CDR1 reads MNHEY; CDR2 reads SMNVEV (reference sequence).

This chain connects TRBV7-8 to TRBJ1-6; a weak D match, TRBD1 (5 bases). Trimming left V 1 base short and J 10 bases short, with 14 bases between. The CDR3 extends over 15 amino acids. CDR1 is SGHVS and CDR2 is FQNEAQ in the germline V gene. CDR3 bases: TGTGCCAGCAGCTTAGGGGGACCCCTGCTGTCACCCCTCCACTTT. Its translation: CASSLGGPLLSPLHF.

The V gene is TRBV19, the J gene TRBJ1-2, with D unresolved. This CDR3 is built from 13 residues. V lost 3 bases and J lost 6, with 11 bases in between. Per the germline V gene, CDR1 is LNHDA and CDR2 is SQIVND (reference sequence). The CDR3, as DNA: TGTGCCAGTAGTATCGGCAGGTTCGATGGCTACACCTTC. This sequence encodes CASSIGRFDGYTF.

The rearrangement joins TRBV11-1 to TRBJ2-7, with a possible D match to TRBD2 (7 bases). Germline CDR1 and CDR2: SGHAT and FQDESV (reference sequence). This CDR3 spans 15 amino acids. Trimming left V 5 bases short and J 4 bases short, with 18 bases between. DNA of the CDR3: TGTGCCAGCAGCCAAGGAGGGGGGGGCGAATACGAGCAGTACTTC. Translated: CASSQGGGGEYEQYF.

Regarding this clone: A junction end diverges from the germline sequence, so it may reflect a read error. V gene TRBV11-2 combines with J gene TRBJ2-5, with D tentatively TRBD1 or TRBD2 (5 bases each). CDR1 and CDR2 (germline): SGHAT, FQNNGV. CDR3 length: 14 amino acids. The CDR3 region has the DNA TGTGCCAGCAGCTTATACGAGGGGCCGCGTGGAATAGACTTC. It codes for CASSLYEGPRGIDF.

There are a few counts of this clone. This chain links TRBV10-3 with TRBJ1-6, with TRBD1 matching over 9 bases. V was clipped by 2 bases and J by 6 bases; unmatched bases: 5. The CDR3 is made up of 16 amino acids. Germline lookup yields CDR1 ENHRY and CDR2 SYGVKD. The CDR3 DNA sequence: TGTGCCATCAGTGAGCCGGGACAGGGAGGTAATTCACCCCTCCACTTT. The encoded protein is CAISEPGQGGNSPLHF.

The chain employs TRBV18 and TRBJ1-5; weak D call: TRBD1 (6 bases). This CDR3 spans 15 amino acids. CDR1 KGHSH and CDR2 LQKENI come from the germline V gene. Trimming shortened V by 3 bases and J by 3 bases, and 12 bases separated the two germline ends. CDR3 protein: CASSPPGAANQPQHF. CDR3 sequence (DNA): TGTGCCAGCTCACCTCCAGGGGCGGCCAATCAGCCCCAGCATTTT.

This sequence joins TRBV27 and TRBJ2-1; 10 bases map to TRBD2. This CDR3 spans 16 amino acids. CDR1 is MNHEY, CDR2 SMNVEV, per germline (reference sequence). J lost 7 bases, V lost 5 bases, and 11 bases had no gene match. The CDR3 reads CASSVQSSGSSNEQFF. The CDR3 DNA is TGTGCCAGCAGTGTACAATCTAGCGGGAGTTCAAATGAGCAGTTCTTC.

This clone was observed a handful of times. The V call is TRBV9, the J call TRBJ1-5; D is perhaps TRBD1 (6 bases). Germline V gene lookup returns CDR1 SGDLS and CDR2 YYNGEE. Between the trimmed V and J ends, which lost 3 bases and 7 bases, there was a span of 14 bases. This CDR3 contains 14 residues. The CDR3 protein is CASSGTTGPQPQHF. For the CDR3, the DNA is TGTGCCAGCAGCGGCACTACAGGGCCGCAGCCCCAGCATTTT.

The chain is built from TRBV2 and TRBJ1-4; D gene ambiguous. Germline CDR1 and CDR2: SNHLY and FYNNEI. The CDR3 loop spans 13 amino acids. Trimming took 6 bases from V and 4 from J, leaving 9 bases between them. The CDR3 region has the DNA TGTGCCAGCAGCGTTCTTGGTAATGAAAAACTGTTTTTT. As protein: CASSVLGNEKLFF.

The chain joins TRBV7-8 to TRBJ2-1; D remains unclear. Per germline, CDR1 SGHVS and CDR2 FQNEAQ. The CDR3 spans 14 residues. Trimming removed 4 bases at V and 5 bases at J, with 12 bases between. CDR3 DNA: TGTGCCAGCAGCTCTCAGCCGAGTGACAATGAGCAGTTCTTC. This translates into CASSSQPSDNEQFF.

The chain uses TRBV9 and TRBJ1-6; 7 positions agree with TRBD1. CDR1 and CDR2 from the germline V gene are SGDLS and YYNGEE. CDR3 size: 14 residues. The ends lost 0 bases at V and 15 bases at J; junction bases unmatched: 9. The CDR3 reads CASSVGQGDGILHF. In DNA form, the CDR3 reads TGTGCCAGCAGCGTAGGACAGGGAGACGGGATCCTCCACTTT. Looking up the rest from reference TRBV9 and TRBJ1-6 gives the full variable domain: DSGVTQTPKHLITATGQRVTLRCSPRSGDLSVYWYQQSLDQGLQFLIQYYNGEERAKGNILERFSAQQFPDLHSELNLSSLELGDSALYFCASSVGQGDGILHFGNGTRLTVT.